The T cell receptor beta chain described here comes from a study of T cell repertoires in cytomegalovirus infection. Looking at the study overall: Both CMV infection and a matching HLA type were indicated by public TCR beta signatures.

V dropped 5 bases and J dropped 5; count of bases not matched to a gene: 11. The CDR3 has 16 amino acids. Germline CDR1 is ENHRY and CDR2 is SYGVKD. TCRdb fed the reads into MiXCR, producing one record per CDR3 protein. The table records roughly 340,000 distinct CDR3 sequences, almost 30% of them present only once. This clonotype was detected only a few times. Its target is not known. Study outcomes and limitations: Dominating the ex vivo response were TCR beta clonotypes that were CMV-specific and HLA-C-restricted.

The sequencing used cultured PBMCs, collected from culture after CMV antigen stimulation. This chain joins TRBV10-3 and TRBJ2-1, with 8 nucleotides matching TRBD2. The TCR originated in a human donor in good health (CMV status not recorded). Some clones in this sample may be carry-over from other donors' samples. This CDR3 is CAISSSGRGVNNEQFF. The CDR3, as DNA: TGTGCCATCAGTTCTTCAGGGCGGGGGGTCAACAATGAGCAGTTCTTC.